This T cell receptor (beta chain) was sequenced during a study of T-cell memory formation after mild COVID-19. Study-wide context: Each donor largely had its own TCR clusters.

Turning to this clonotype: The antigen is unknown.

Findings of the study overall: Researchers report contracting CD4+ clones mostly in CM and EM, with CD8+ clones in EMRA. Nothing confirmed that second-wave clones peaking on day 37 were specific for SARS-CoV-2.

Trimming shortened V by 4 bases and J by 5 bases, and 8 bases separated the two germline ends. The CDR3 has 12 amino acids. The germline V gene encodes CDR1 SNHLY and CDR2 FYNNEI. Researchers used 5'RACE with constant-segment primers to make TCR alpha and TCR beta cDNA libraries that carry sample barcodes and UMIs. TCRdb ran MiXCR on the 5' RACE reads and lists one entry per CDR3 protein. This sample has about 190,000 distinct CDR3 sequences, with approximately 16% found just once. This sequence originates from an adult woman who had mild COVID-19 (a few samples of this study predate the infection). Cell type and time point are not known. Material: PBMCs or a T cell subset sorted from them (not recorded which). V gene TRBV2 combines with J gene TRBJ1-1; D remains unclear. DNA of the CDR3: TGTGCCAGCAGTGCCGGGGAGACTGAAGCTTTCTTT. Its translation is CASSAGETEAFF.